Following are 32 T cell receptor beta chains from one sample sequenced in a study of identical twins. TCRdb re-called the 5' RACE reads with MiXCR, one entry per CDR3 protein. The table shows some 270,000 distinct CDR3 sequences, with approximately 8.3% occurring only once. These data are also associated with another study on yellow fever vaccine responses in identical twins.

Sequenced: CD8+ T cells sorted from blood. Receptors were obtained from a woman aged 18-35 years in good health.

In DNA form, the CDR3 reads TGTGCCAGCAGCCAAGTGCCGTCTTCCGAGCAGTACTTC. Protein product: CASSQVPSSEQYF. The rearrangement joins TRBV4-2 to TRBJ2-7; D gene unclear. With 1 base removed from V and 6 bases from J, the gap between germline ends came to 10 bases. This CDR3 comprises 13 residues. CDR1 and CDR2 from the germline V gene are LGHNA and YNFKEQ.

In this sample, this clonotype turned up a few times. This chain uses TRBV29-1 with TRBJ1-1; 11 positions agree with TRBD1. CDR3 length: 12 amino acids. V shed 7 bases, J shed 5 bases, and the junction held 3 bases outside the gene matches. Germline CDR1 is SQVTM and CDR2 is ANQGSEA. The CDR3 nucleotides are TGCAGCGGTGGACAGGGGGCGACTGAAGCTTTCTTT. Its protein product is CSGGQGATEAFF.

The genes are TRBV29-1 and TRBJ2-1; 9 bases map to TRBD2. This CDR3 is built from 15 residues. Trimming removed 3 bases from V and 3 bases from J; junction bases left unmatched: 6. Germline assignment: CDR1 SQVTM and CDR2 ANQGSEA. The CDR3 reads CSVEGTSTDYNEQFF. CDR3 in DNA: TGCAGCGTTGAGGGGACTAGCACGGACTACAATGAGCAGTTCTTC.

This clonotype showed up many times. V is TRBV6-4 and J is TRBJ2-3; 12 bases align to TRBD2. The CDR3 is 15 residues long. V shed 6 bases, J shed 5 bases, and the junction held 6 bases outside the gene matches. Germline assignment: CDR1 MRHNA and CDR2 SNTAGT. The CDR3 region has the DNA TGTGCCAGCAGCCGACTAGCGGGAGAGGTAGATACGCAGTATTTT. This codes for CASSRLAGEVDTQYF.

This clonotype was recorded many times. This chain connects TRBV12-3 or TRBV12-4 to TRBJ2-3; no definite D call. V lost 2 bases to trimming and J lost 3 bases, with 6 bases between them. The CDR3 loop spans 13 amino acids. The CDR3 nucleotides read TGTGCCAGCAGTTTAACCGCAACAGATACGCAGTATTTT. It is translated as CASSLTATDTQYF.

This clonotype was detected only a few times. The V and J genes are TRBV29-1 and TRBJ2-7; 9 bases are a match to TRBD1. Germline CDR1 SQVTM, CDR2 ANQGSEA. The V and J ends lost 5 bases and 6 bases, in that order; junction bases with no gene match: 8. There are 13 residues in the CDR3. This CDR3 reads CSVLRDRAFEQYF. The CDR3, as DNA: TGCAGCGTTTTACGGGACAGGGCTTTCGAGCAGTACTTC.

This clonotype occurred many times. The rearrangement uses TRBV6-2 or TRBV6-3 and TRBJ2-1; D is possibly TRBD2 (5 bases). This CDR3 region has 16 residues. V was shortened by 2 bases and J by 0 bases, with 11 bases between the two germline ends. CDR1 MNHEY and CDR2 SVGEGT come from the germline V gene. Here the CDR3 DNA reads TGTGCCAGCAGTTACCTACTAGTGAGCTCCTACAATGAGCAGTTCTTC. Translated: CASSYLLVSSYNEQFF.

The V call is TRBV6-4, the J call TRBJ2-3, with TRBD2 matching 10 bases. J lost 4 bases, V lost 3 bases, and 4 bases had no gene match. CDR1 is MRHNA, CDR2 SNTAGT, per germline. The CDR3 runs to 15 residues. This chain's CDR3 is CASSEQAGGSDTQYF. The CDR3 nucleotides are TGTGCCAGCAGTGAACAAGCGGGGGGGTCAGATACGCAGTATTTT.

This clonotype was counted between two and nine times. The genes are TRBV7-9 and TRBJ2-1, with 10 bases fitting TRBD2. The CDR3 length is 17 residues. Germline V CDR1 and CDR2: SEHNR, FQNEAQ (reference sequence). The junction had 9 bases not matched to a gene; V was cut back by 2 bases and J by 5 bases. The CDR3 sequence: CASSLLSGTSVDNEQFF. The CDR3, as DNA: TGTGCCAGCAGCTTACTGTCTGGGACTAGCGTAGACAATGAGCAGTTCTTC. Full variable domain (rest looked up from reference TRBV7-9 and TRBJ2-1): DTGVSQNPRHKITKRGQNVTFRCDPISEHNRLYWYRQTLGQGPEFLTYFQNEAQLEKSRLLSDRFSAERPKGSFSTLEIQRTEQGDSAMYLCASSLLSGTSVDNEQFFGPGTRLTVL.

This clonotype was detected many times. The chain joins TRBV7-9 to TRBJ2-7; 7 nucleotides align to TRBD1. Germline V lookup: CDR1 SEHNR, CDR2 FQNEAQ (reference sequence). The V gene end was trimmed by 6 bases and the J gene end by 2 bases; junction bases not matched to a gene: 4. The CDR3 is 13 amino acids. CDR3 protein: CASSLTGPYEQYF. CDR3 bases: TGTGCCAGCAGTTTGACAGGGCCCTACGAGCAGTACTTC.

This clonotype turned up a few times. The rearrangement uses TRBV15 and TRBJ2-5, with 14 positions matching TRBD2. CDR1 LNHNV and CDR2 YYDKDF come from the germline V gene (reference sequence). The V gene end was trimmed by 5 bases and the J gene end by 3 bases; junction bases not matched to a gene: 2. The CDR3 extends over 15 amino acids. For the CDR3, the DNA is TGTGCCACCAGCGGGGGACTAGCGGGAGAAGAGACCCAGTACTTC. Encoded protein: CATSGGLAGEETQYF.

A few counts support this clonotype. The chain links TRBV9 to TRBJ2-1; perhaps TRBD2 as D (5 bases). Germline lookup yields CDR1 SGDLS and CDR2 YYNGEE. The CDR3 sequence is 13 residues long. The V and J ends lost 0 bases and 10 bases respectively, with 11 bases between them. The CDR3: CASSVGGGGEQFF. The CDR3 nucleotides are TGTGCCAGCAGCGTAGGGGGTGGCGGGGAGCAGTTCTTC.

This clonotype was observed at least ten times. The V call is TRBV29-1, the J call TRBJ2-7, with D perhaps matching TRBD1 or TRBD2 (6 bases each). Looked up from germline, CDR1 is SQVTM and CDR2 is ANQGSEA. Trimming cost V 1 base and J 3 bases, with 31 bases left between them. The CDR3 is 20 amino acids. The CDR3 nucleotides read TGCAGCGTTGAAGGACGCAGGGGCACGGGGCAGGGAGGTTTCGGCTACGAGCAGTACTTC. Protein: CSVEGRRGTGQGGFGYEQYF.

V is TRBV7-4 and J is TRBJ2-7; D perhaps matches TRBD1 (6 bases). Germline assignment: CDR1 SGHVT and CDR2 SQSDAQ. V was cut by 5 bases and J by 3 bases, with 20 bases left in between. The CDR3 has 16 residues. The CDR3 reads CASSGRDTRQVYEQYF. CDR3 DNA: TGTGCCAGCAGCGGCCGGGACACCCGTCAGGTCTACGAGCAGTACTTC.

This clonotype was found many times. The CDR3 DNA follows: TGTGCCAGCAGCCAGACGGTAACTTCCTACGAGCAGTACTTC. Translated, it gives CASSQTVTSYEQYF. V is TRBV28 and J is TRBJ2-7, with no clear D. With 6 bases removed from V and 1 base from J, the gap between germline ends came to 13 bases. Germline values: CDR1 MDHEN, CDR2 SYDVKM. This CDR3 has 14 amino acids.

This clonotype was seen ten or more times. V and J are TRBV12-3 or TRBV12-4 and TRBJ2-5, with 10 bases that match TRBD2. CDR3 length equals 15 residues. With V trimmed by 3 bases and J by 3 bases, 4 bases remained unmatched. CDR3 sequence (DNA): TGTGCCAGCAGTTTTCGGCTAGCGGGGGAAGAGACCCAGTACTTC. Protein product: CASSFRLAGEETQYF.

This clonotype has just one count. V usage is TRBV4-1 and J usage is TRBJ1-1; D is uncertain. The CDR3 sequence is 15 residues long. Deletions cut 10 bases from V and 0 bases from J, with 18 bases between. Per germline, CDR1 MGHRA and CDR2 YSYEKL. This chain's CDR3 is CATRNRDRMNTEAFF. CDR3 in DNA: TGCGCCACCCGAAACAGAGATAGGATGAACACTGAAGCTTTCTTT.

The CDR3 bases are TGTGCCAGCAGCTTACCGGGAGGCAGCTACGAGCAGTACTTC. It specifies CASSLPGGSYEQYF. The gene calls are TRBV7-9 and TRBJ2-7; TRBD2 matches 7 bases. V was pared by 2 bases and J by 3 bases, with 4 bases of the junction left unmatched. Germline CDR1 and CDR2: SEHNR and FQNEAQ (reference sequence). The CDR3 sequence is 14 residues long.

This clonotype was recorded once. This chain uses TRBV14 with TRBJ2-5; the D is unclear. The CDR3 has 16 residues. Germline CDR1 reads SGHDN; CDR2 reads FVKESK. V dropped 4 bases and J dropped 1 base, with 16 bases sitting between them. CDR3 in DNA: TGTGCCAGCAGCCCCTGGGGAACAGAAAGCCAAGAGACCCAGTACTTC. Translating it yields CASSPWGTESQETQYF.

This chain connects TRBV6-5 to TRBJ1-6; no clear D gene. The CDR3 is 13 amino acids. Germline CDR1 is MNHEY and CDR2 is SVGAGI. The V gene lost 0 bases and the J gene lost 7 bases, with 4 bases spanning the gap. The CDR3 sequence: CASSYSGNSPLHF. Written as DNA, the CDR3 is TGTGCCAGCAGTTACTCTGGGAATTCACCCCTCCACTTT.

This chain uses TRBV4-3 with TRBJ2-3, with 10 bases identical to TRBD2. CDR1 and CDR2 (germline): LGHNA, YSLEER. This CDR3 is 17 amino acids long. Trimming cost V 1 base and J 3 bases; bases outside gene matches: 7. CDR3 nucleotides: TGCGCCAGCAGCCAAGGCTCTAGCGGGAGTTTGACAGATACGCAGTATTTT. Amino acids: CASSQGSSGSLTDTQYF.

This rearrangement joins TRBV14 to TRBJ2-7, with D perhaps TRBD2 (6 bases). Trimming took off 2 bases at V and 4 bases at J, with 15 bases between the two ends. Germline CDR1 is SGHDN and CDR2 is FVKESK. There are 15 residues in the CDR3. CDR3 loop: CASSQKGLSQYEQYF. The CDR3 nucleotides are TGTGCCAGCAGCCAAAAGGGACTCTCCCAATACGAGCAGTACTTC. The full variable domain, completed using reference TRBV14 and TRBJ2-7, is EAGVTQFPSHSVIEKGQTVTLRCDPISGHDNLYWYRRVMGKEIKFLLHFVKESKQDESGMPNNRFLAERTGGTYSTLKVQPAELEDSGVYFCASSQKGLSQYEQYFGPGTRLTVT.

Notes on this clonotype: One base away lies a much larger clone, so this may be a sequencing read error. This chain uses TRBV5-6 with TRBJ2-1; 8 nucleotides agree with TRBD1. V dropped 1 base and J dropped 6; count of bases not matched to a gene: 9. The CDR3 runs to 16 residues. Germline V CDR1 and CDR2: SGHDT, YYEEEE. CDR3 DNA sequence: TGTGCCAGCAGCTTGTATGGGGGACAGGTTTGCAATGAGCAGTTCTTC. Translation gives CASSLYGGQVCNEQFF.

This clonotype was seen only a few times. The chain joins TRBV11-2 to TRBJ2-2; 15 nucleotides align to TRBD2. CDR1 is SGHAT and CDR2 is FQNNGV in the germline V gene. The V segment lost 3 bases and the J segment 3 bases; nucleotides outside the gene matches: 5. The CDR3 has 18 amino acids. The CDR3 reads CASSFRTSGRADTGELFF. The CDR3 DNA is TGTGCCAGCAGCTTCAGGACTAGCGGGAGGGCCGACACCGGGGAGCTGTTTTTT.

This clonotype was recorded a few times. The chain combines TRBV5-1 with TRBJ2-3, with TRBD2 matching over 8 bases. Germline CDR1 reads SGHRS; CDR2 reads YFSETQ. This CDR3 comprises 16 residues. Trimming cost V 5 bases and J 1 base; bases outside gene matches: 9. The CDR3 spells CASSYEGAGGTDTQYF. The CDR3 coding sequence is TGCGCCAGCAGTTACGAGGGAGCGGGAGGCACAGATACGCAGTATTTT.

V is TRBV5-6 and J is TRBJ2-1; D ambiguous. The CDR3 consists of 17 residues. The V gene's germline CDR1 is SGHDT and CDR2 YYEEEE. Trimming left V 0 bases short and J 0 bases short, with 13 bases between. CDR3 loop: CASSLARATSSYNEQFF. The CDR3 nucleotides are TGTGCCAGCAGCTTGGCCCGGGCAACGAGCTCCTACAATGAGCAGTTCTTC.

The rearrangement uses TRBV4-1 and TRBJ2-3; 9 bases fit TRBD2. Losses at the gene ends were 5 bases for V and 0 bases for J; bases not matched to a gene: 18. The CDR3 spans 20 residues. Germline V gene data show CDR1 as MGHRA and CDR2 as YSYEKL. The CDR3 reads CASSSGGGAVPYDSTDTQYF. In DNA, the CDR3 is TGCGCCAGCAGCTCAGGCGGGGGGGCTGTCCCATATGATAGCACAGATACGCAGTATTTT.

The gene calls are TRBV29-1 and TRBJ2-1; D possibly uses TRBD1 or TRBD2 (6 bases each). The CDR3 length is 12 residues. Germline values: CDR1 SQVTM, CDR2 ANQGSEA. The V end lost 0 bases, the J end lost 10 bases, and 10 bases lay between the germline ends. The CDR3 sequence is CSVEEGGWEQFF. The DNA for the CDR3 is TGCAGCGTTGAAGAGGGGGGCTGGGAGCAGTTCTTC.

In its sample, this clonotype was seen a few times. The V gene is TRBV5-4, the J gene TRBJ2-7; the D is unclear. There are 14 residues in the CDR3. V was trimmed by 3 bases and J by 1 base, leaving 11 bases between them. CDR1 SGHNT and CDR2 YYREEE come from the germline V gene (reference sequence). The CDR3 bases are TGTGCCAGCAGCTCGCTGGACGAATCCTACGAGCAGTACTTC. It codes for CASSSLDESYEQYF.

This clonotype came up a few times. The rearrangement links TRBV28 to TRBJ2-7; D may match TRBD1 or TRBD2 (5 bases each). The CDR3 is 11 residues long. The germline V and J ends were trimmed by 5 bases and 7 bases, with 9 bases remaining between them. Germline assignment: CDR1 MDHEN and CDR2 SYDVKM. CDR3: CASSDSGEQYF. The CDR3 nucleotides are TGTGCCAGCAGTGACAGCGGAGAGCAGTACTTC. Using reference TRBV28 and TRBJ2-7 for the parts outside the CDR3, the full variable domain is DVKVTQSSRYLVKRTGEKVFLECVQDMDHENMFWYRQDPGLGLRLIYFSYDVKMKEKGDIPEGYSVSREKKERFSLILESASTNQTSMYLCASSDSGEQYFGPGTRLTVT.

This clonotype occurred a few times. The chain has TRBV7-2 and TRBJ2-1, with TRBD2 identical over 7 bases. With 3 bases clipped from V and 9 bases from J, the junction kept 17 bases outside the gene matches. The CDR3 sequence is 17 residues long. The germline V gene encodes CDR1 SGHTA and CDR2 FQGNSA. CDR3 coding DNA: TGTGCCAGCAGCTTCGCGTACGAGCGGGGCCTACCACGTGAGCAGTTCTTC. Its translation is CASSFAYERGLPREQFF.

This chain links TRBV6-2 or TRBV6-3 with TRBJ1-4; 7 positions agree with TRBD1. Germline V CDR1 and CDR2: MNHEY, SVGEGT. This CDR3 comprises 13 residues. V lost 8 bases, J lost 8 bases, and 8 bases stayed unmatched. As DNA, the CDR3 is TGTGCCAGCGGCCAGACAGGGATCGAAAAACTGTTTTTT. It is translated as CASGQTGIEKLFF.